This is a list of T cell receptor beta chains from one sample in a study of PD-1 blockade in classical Hodgkin lymphoma. TCRdb's table, derived via immunoSEQ multiplex PCR, lists solely in-frame clones and lacks some. The sample has approximately 35,000 clones, 94% seen once. Input material: peripheral blood mononuclear cells (PBMCs). These receptor sequences come from a human donor with classical Hodgkin lymphoma. Each CDR3 is given with its conserved first and last residue. D genes are given only for firm matches. Expanded clones get a size class; other rows say once, few or many, or leave the size out.

v_gene	j_gene	d_gene	abundance	CDR3aa	CDR3nt
TRBV18	TRBJ2-5	TRBD1	.	CASSPWDSSQETQYF	TGTGCCAGCTCACCATGGGACAGCTCACAAGAGACCCAGTACTTC
TRBV27	TRBJ1-6	.	.	CASNLSGGRRPGSPLHF	TGTGCCAGCAACCTCTCGGGAGGACGGCGGCCTGGCTCACCCCTCCACTTT
TRBV9	TRBJ2-3	.	.	CASSWQAGSTDTQYF	TGTGCCAGCAGTTGGCAAGCGGGCAGCACAGATACGCAGTATTTT
TRBV27	TRBJ1-2	TRBD1	once	CASSPRDRVNYGYTF	TGTGCCAGCAGTCCTCGGGACAGGGTGAACTATGGCTACACCTTC
TRBV6-1	TRBJ2-3	TRBD1	.	CASSEQGADTQYF	TGTGCCAGCAGTGAACAGGGGGCCGATACGCAGTATTTT
TRBV9	TRBJ2-3	.	.	CASRDHTDTQYF	TGTGCCAGCAGAGACCACACAGATACGCAGTATTTT
TRBV7-2	TRBJ2-2	.	.	CASSLTGANTGELFF	TGTGCCAGCAGCTTGACGGGGGCGAACACCGGGGAGCTGTTTTTT
TRBV20-1	TRBJ1-2	.	.	CSAGPDGYTF	TGCAGTGCTGGCCCAGATGGCTACACCTTC
TRBV15	TRBJ2-5	.	.	CATSRDRANQETQYF	TGTGCCACCAGCAGAGATAGGGCGAACCAAGAGACCCAGTACTTC
TRBV27	TRBJ2-1	TRBD1	.	CASSSPGQGRDEQFF	TGTGCCAGCAGTTCTCCGGGACAGGGGAGAGATGAGCAGTTCTTC
TRBV7-2	TRBJ2-1	TRBD1	once	CASSPRTGSEQFF	TGTGCCAGCAGCCCTCGGACAGGGTCAGAGCAGTTCTTC
TRBV15	TRBJ1-1	.	.	CATSSPLRMNTEAFF	TGTGCCACCAGCTCTCCCTTGAGGATGAACACTGAAGCTTTCTTT
TRBV18	TRBJ1-1	.	.	CASSPQGNTEAFF	TGTGCCAGCTCACCACAGGGCAACACTGAAGCTTTCTTT
TRBV5-4	TRBJ2-1	TRBD1	.	CASSLLRTGDRAMYNEQFF	TGTGCCAGCAGCTTACTACGGACGGGGGACAGGGCGATGTACAATGAGCAGTTCTTC
TRBV9	TRBJ2-7	TRBD1	few	CASSAHPGQGVEEQYF	TGTGCCAGCAGCGCCCATCCGGGACAGGGGGTAGAGGAGCAGTACTTC
TRBV7-8	TRBJ2-1	.	.	CASSLDRHEQFF	TGTGCCAGCAGCCTCGACAGACATGAGCAGTTCTTC
TRBV30	TRBJ1-4	TRBD1	.	CAAKSGQGAWGSEKLFF	TGTGCCGCAAAATCGGGACAGGGGGCCTGGGGAAGTGAAAAACTGTTTTTT
TRBV10-3	TRBJ2-2	.	once	CAISPGGPTGTGELFF	TGTGCCATCAGCCCGGGTGGACCAACGGGCACCGGGGAGCTGTTTTTT
TRBV7-2	TRBJ1-5	.	.	CASSLDGLSQPQHF	TGTGCCAGCAGCTTAGACGGGCTTAGTCAGCCCCAGCATTTT